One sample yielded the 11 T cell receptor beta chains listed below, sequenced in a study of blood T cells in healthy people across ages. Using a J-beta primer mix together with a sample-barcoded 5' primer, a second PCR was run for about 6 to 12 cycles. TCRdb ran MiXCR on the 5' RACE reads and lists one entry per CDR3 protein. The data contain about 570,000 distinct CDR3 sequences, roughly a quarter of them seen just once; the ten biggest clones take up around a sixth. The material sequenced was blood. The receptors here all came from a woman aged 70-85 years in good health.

CDR3 coding DNA: TGTGCCAGCAGACGAGGACAGGGAATCGACGAGCAGTACTTC. It translates to CASRRGQGIDEQYF. The chain combines TRBV7-2 with TRBJ2-7; 8 bases fit TRBD1. The germline gives CDR1 SGHTA, CDR2 FQGNSA. The length of the CDR3 is 14 residues. The V segment lost 6 bases and the J segment 5 bases; nucleotides outside the gene matches: 9.

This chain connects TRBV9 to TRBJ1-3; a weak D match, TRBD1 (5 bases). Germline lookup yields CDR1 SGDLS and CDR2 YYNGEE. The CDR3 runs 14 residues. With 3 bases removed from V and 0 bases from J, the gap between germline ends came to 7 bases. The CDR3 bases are TGTGCCAGCAGCGCACAGGTCTCTGGAAACACCATATATTTT. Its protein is CASSAQVSGNTIYF.

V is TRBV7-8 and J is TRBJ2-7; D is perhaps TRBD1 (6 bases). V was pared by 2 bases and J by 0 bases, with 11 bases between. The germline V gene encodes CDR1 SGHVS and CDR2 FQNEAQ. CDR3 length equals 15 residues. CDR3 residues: CASSLLGGSSYEQYF. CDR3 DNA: TGTGCCAGCAGCTTACTAGGGGGAAGCTCCTACGAGCAGTACTTC. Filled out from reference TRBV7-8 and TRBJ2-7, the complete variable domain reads GAGVSQSPRYKVAKRGQDVALRCDPISGHVSLFWYQQALGQGPEFLTYFQNEAQLDKSGLPSDRFFAERPEGSVSTLKIQRTQQEDSAVYLCASSLLGGSSYEQYFGPGTRLTVT.

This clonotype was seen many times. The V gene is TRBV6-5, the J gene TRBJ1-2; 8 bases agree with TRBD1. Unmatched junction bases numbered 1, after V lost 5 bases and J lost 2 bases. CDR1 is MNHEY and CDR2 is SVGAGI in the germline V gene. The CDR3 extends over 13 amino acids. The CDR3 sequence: CASSRDRNYGYTF. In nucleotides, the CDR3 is TGTGCCAGCAGTCGGGACAGGAACTATGGCTACACCTTC.

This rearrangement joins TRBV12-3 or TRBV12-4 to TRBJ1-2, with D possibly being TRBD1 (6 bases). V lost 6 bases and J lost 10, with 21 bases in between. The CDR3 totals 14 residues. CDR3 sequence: CASRSGTLGGDYTF. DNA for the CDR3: TGTGCCAGCAGGTCTGGGACACTAGGAGGGGACTACACCTTC.

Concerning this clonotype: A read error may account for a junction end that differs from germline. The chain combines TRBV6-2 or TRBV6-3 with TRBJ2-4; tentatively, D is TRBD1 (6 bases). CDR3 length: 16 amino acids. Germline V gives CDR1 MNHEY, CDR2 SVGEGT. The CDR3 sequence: CASRRAEAGDKDIQYF. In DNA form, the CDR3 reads TGTGCCAGCAGGCGCGCGGAGGCCGGGGACAAAGACATTCAGTACTTC.

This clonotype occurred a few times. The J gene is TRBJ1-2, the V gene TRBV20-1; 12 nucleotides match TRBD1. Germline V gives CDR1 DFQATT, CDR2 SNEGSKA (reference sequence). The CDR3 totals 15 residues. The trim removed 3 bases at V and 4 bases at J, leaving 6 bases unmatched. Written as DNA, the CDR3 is TGCAGTGCTAGCAAGGGACAGGGGGCGGGCTATGGCTACACCTTC. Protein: CSASKGQGAGYGYTF.

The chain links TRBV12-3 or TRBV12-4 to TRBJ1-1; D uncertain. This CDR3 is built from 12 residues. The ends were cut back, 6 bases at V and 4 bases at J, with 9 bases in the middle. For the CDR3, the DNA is TGTGCCAGCAGCGTACGATCCACTGAAGCTTTCTTT. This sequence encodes CASSVRSTEAFF.

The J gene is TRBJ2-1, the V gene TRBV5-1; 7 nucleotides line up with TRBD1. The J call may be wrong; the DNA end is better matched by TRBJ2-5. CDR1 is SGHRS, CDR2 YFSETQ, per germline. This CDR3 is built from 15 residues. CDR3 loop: CASSLIGGNQETQYF. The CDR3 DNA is TGCGCCAGCAGCTTAATAGGGGGCAACCAAGAGACCCAGTACTTC.

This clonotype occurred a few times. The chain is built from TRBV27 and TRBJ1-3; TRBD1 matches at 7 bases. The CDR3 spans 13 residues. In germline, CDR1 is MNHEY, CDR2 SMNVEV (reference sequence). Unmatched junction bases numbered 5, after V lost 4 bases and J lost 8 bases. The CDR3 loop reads CASSSTGWDTIYF. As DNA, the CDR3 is TGTGCCAGCAGTTCGACAGGGTGGGACACCATATATTTT.

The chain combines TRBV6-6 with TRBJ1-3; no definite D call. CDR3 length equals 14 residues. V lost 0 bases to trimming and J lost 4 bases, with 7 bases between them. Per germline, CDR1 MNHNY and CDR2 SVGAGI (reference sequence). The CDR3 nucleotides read TGTGCCAGCAGTTACTCGGCCAGGGGAAACACCATATATTTT. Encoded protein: CASSYSARGNTIYF.